Here is one TCR beta chain with its context. The source of the sample is a study of blood T cell repertoires in COVID-19. Authors' processing steps: Reference gene primer amplification gave nucleated cell count estimates. The method was immunoSEQ multiplex PCR; TCRdb's version includes in-frame clones alone and lacks a portion of them. V and J calls and clone size follow that table, whereas D and trimming were derived from the DNA. The table includes some 220,000 clones, roughly 80% detected once. What was sequenced was peripheral blood. The receptor was derived from an elderly woman with active or convalescent COVID-19.

In nucleotides, the CDR3 is TGTGCCAGCAGCGCGGGACAGGGACTTATCTACACCTTC. It translates to CASSAGQGLIYTF. The genes are TRBV5-6 and TRBJ1-2, with 9 bases identical to TRBD1. V shed 4 bases, J shed 10 bases, and the junction held 8 bases outside the gene matches. Germline values: CDR1 SGHDT, CDR2 YYEEEE. This CDR3 has 13 amino acids.